A selection of T cell receptor beta chains follows, all from one sample in a study of T cell changes during pregnancy in multiple sclerosis. The data were produced by immunoSEQ multiplex PCR, yet TCRdb's version contains in-frame clones alone and is incomplete. The data contain about 56,000 clones, approximately 87% of them singletons. The specimen was peripheral blood from another person, used as feeder cells. These receptors all come from a human donor whose cells served as feeder cells for cultures in a pregnancy study. The CDR3 runs from the conserved cysteine through the conserved F or W.

V: TRBV6-6; length: 14; J: TRBJ2-3; CDR3: CASSYGRNTDTQYF
V: TRBV7-2; length: 15; J: TRBJ1-1; CDR3: CASSLAGGLNTEAFF
V: TRBV5-1; length: 13; J: TRBJ2-2; CDR3: CASWKTGTGELFF
V: TRBV28; length: 14; J: TRBJ2-7; CDR3: CASSLFGPSYEQYF
V: TRBV28; length: 14; J: TRBJ1-2; CDR3: CASSSLTVNYGYTF
V: TRBV28; length: 11; J: TRBJ2-1; CDR3: CASSLNSEQFF
V: TRBV6-4; length: 14; J: TRBJ2-1; CDR3: CASSELAGYNEQFF
V: TRBV19; length: 12; J: TRBJ2-2; CDR3: CASSLGPGELFF
V: TRBV6-4; length: 16; J: TRBJ2-2; CDR3: CASSDSAGSGTGELFF
V: TRBV7-7; length: 14; J: TRBJ2-5; CDR3: CASSPTSVGETQYF
V: TRBV9; length: 15; J: TRBJ2-1; CDR3: CASSVAGTYGHEQFF
V: TRBV7-9; length: 14; J: TRBJ1-6; CDR3: CASSAGRDGSPLHF
V: TRBV5-1; length: 18; J: TRBJ2-5; CDR3: CASSSGIRLAGGTETQYF
V: TRBV5-4; length: 13; J: TRBJ2-7; CDR3: CASSSRASYEQYF
V: TRBV29-1; length: 15; J: TRBJ1-4; CDR3: CSVHPSGASDEKLFF
V: TRBV19; length: 13; J: TRBJ1-2; CDR3: CASSTGPYYGYTF
V: TRBV10-2; length: 13; J: TRBJ1-1; CDR3: CASSRTGGTEAFF
V: TRBV15; length: 15; J: TRBJ1-4; CDR3: CATRPNTGDSEKLFF
V: TRBV19; length: 14; J: TRBJ2-2; CDR3: CASKGQSVPGELFF
V: TRBV28; length: 16; J: TRBJ2-2; CDR3: CASSLSGQLNTGELFF
V: TRBV7-2; length: 15; J: TRBJ2-7; CDR3: CASSPAGTASYEQYF
V: TRBV6-1; length: 15; J: TRBJ2-3; CDR3: CASSEVTSGKDTQYF
V: TRBV29-1; length: 13; J: TRBJ1-5; CDR3: CSVGTGSHQPQHF
V: TRBV13; length: 18; J: TRBJ1-2; CDR3: CASSLTRRGARRGYGYTF
V: TRBV4-1; length: 13; J: TRBJ1-1; CDR3: CASSHPRSPEAFF
V: TRBV4-2; length: 15; J: TRBJ2-1; CDR3: CASRPGGSLHNEQFF
V: TRBV6-5; length: 14; J: TRBJ1-1; CDR3: CASSYRDMATEAFF
V: TRBV4-2; length: 14; J: TRBJ1-1; CDR3: CASSHLERGTEAFF
V: TRBV7-2; length: 13; J: TRBJ1-2; CDR3: CASSPTMYYGYTF
V: TRBV6-5; length: 15; J: TRBJ2-7; CDR3: CASSYSAGGDYEQYF
V: TRBV19; length: 15; J: TRBJ1-4; CDR3: CASSAYRDRGEKLFF
V: TRBV5-1; length: 15; J: TRBJ2-1; CDR3: CASSLSGATYNEQFF
V: TRBV29-1; length: 14; J: TRBJ2-3; CDR3: CSVEKGAQGDTQYF
V: TRBV5-1; length: 12; J: TRBJ2-3; CDR3: CASSFPPDTQYF
V: TRBV5-4; length: 13; J: TRBJ2-5; CDR3: CASSRWLQETQYF
V: TRBV11-2; length: 16; J: TRBJ2-5; CDR3: CASSLLTGGRRKTQYF
V: TRBV5-1; length: 11; J: TRBJ2-5; CDR3: CASTGEETQYF
V: TRBV30; length: 18; J: TRBJ2-2; CDR3: CAWSAILSGLANTGELFF
V: TRBV2; length: 18; J: TRBJ2-7; CDR3: CASSGLPGLAGDGYEQYF
V: TRBV12-5; length: 15; J: TRBJ2-1; CDR3: CASGLRGVESNEQFF
V: TRBV6-1; length: 15; J: TRBJ2-1; CDR3: CASSLQGDTYNEQFF
V: TRBV6-1; length: 14; J: TRBJ2-2; CDR3: CATLPGIDPGELFF
V: TRBV7-9; length: 13; J: TRBJ2-7; CDR3: CASSWTSGNEQYF